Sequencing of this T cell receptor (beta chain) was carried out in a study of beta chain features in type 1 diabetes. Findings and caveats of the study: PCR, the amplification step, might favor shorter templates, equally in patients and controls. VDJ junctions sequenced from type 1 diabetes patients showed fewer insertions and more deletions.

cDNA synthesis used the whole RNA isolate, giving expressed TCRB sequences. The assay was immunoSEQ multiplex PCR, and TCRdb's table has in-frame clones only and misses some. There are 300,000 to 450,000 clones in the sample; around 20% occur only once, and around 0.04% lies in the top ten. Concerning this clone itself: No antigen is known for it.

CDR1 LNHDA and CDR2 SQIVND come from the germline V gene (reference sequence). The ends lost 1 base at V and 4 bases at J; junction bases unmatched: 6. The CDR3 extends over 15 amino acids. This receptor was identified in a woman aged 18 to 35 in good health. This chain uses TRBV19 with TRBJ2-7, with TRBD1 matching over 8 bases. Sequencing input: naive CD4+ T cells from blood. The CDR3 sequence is CASSIGGQGRYEQYF. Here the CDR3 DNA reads TGTGCCAGTAGTATAGGAGGACAGGGACGGTACGAGCAGTACTTC.